This T cell receptor (beta chain) came from a study of blood T cell repertoires in COVID-19. Study as a whole: The samples span acute and convalescent COVID-19 from the United States, Italy and Spain. PBMCs, B-cell-depleted T cells, or T cells provided the cDNA or gDNA that made up the material.

Notes on this clone: The same CDR3 also results from other DNA sequences found in this sample.

In the study's own analysis: Amplifying reference gene primers gave estimates of nucleated cell counts. The method was immunoSEQ multiplex PCR; TCRdb's version includes in-frame clones alone and lacks a portion of them. From that table come the V and J calls and clone size; the DNA was used to work out D and trimming. The sample contains tens of thousands of clones, around 90% of which appear only once. This CDR3 is 12 amino acids long. The trim removed 6 bases at V and 2 bases at J, leaving 0 bases unmatched. Looked up from germline, CDR1 is MDHEN and CDR2 is SYDVKM. The clonotype was recovered from a woman of 80 years or more with active or convalescent COVID-19. Sequenced sample: peripheral blood. The chain links TRBV28 to TRBJ1-2, with TRBD1 identical over 7 bases. The CDR3 nucleotides are TGTGCCAGCAGCAGGGGGAACTATGGCTACACCTTC. Amino acid sequence: CASSRGNYGYTF.